The rows below give T cell receptor beta chains drawn from one sample of a study of T cells in Graves' hyperthyroidism and ophthalmopathy. TCRdb recomputed calls from the multiplex PCR reads with MiXCR, one row per CDR3 protein. The sample has under 250,000 distinct CDR3 sequences, roughly 18% seen once. Sequenced sample: blood. The origin of the receptors is a man between 50 and 59 years old with Graves' hyperthyroidism. Each CDR3 is given with its conserved first and last residue. D genes are given only for firm matches.

d_call cdr3_length v_call cdr3_aa
TRBD2 16 TRBV7-9 CASSLGLAGVKDTQYF
TRBD1 14 TRBV27 CASSGTGASWEQYF
. 14 TRBV28 CASSGPARGREQYF
TRBD2 14 TRBV7-2 CASSSTGTRFEQYF
. 15 TRBV7-2 CASRLAGSSYNEQFF
. 15 TRBV11-2 CASSFEAGLAETQYF
. 15 TRBV28 CASSLVAGNTGELFF
. 15 TRBV20-1 CSARGGGGEVQPQHF
TRBD1 15 TRBV27 CASSLPGQGQDEQYF
. 15 TRBV28 CASSFQAGLNYGYTF
. 13 TRBV10-3 CAIKGQSTDTQYF
. 14 TRBV9 CASSGLANTGELFF
. 15 TRBV5-1 CASSLAGLRGTEAFF
TRBD1 21 TRBV3-1 CASSRHLDGTGMGPNTGELFF
. 14 TRBV20-1 CSASRGEVKNIQYF
. 14 TRBV29-1 CSARDRGSAGELFF
TRBD2 16 TRBV7-2 CASSLGGTSGTDTQYF
. 14 TRBV12-3/TRBV12-4 CASTLEGDGYEQYF
. 15 TRBV19 CASSIDPAAQETQYF
TRBD1 12 TRBV6-2/TRBV6-3 CASGTVYNEQFF
TRBD1 16 TRBV7-2 CASSLRGQISYNEQFF
. 15 TRBV6-5 CASSYSPGLVNEQFF
. 13 TRBV30 CAWRISGANVLTF
. 13 TRBV6-1 CASTGGGYNEQFF
TRBD2 15 TRBV12-3/TRBV12-4 CASSSKAGGGNEQFF
. 14 TRBV10-3 CAISGLANTGELFF
. 14 TRBV28 CASSHYHSTDTQYF
. 15 TRBV11-1 CASSLGPGGGQPQHF
TRBD1 12 TRBV20-1 CSPQQGRTEAFF
TRBD1 16 TRBV30 CAWSGSGTGFTDTQYF
. 12 TRBV6-6 CASSYPSTEAFF
. 15 TRBV7-2 CASSPRALSGNTIYF
TRBD2 13 TRBV13 CAGARRENDEQFF
. 12 TRBV2 CASSASGDTQYF
TRBD2 12 TRBV12-3/TRBV12-4 CASSRSGNEQYF
. 16 TRBV3-1 CASSQGGGSGANVLTF
. 16 TRBV28 CASSLVGDPSNTEAFF
. 14 TRBV18 CASSPSYGTDTQYF
. 15 TRBV7-2 CASSYGTSRTDTQYF
TRBD2 13 TRBV2 CASGLKRELEQYF
TRBD1 14 TRBV6-1 CASRAQGLSYEQYF
. 15 TRBV9 CASSVGRHIQETQYF
TRBD1 14 TRBV12-3/TRBV12-4 CASRGTAYYNEQFF
. 11 TRBV10-3 CAISELDEQFF
TRBD1 12 TRBV19 CASSSGGTEAFF
TRBD1 15 TRBV7-3 CASSPARQGYNEQFF
. 12 TRBV28 CASSNLNYGYTF
TRBD2 14 TRBV10-2 CASTGLAGEETQYF
TRBD2 18 TRBV7-9 CASSAVSGSLTFDNEQFF
TRBD2 15 TRBV6-1 CASSVRGLGGDTQYF
TRBD2 17 TRBV20-1 CSARPRRREPNTGELFF
. 13 TRBV30 CAWGLLDSYEQYF
. 13 TRBV6-1 CASSEALGYGYTF
TRBD1 15 TRBV4-1 CASSQSNRGRNEQYF
. 14 TRBV19 CASALRTGNQPQHF